These T cell receptor beta chains were read from a single sample in a study of blood T cell repertoires in COVID-19. Some clones are missing from TCRdb's copy, which holds only in-frame ones; the method was immunoSEQ multiplex PCR. The data hold approximately 300,000 clones, with approximately 90% observed a single time. The sequenced material came from peripheral blood. Receptors were obtained from a woman aged 40 to 50 with acute or convalescent COVID-19. Each CDR3 is given with its conserved first and last residue. The order of the fields is clone size, CDR3 length, J gene, V gene, D gene, CDR3 protein, CDR3 DNA. D genes are given only for firm matches. Rows give clone size only sometimes, using once, few, many, or a class for an expanded clone.

-	15	TRBJ1-6	TRBV6-6	TRBD1	CASSPLAGGNSPLHF	TGTGCCAGCAGTCCCTTGGCAGGGGGTAATTCACCCCTCCACTTT
-	14	TRBJ1-5	TRBV19	TRBD1	CASSITRGHQPQHF	TGTGCCAGTAGTATCACCAGGGGGCATCAGCCCCAGCATTTT
-	15	TRBJ1-3	TRBV19	-	CASSEQGRSGNTIYF	TGTGCCAGTAGTGAACAGGGACGGTCTGGAAACACCATATATTTT
-	15	TRBJ1-1	TRBV4-1	TRBD1	CASSQPIQGEAEAFF	TGCGCCAGCAGCCAGCCAATACAGGGGGAGGCTGAAGCTTTCTTT
-	15	TRBJ1-5	TRBV3-1/TRBV3-2	TRBD1	CASSQGTGDGQPQHF	TGTGCCAGCAGCCAAGGGACAGGGGACGGGCAGCCCCAGCATTTT
once	11	TRBJ2-5	TRBV6-2/TRBV6-3	-	CASSLGQTQYF	TGTGCCAGCAGTTTGGGGCAGACCCAGTACTTC
-	13	TRBJ1-1	TRBV9	-	CASSVEVYTEAFF	TGTGCCAGCAGCGTGGAGGTTTACACTGAAGCTTTCTTT
-	13	TRBJ1-6	TRBV19	-	CASIGQGSSPLHF	TGTGCCAGTATCGGGCAGGGGTCTTCACCCCTCCACTTT
-	16	TRBJ2-3	TRBV9	TRBD2	CASSVGTSGGWDTQYF	TGTGCCAGCAGCGTCGGGACTAGCGGGGGTTGGGATACGCAGTATTTT
-	14	TRBJ2-4	TRBV7-2	TRBD1	CASSSIGQENIQYF	TGTGCCAGCAGCTCGATCGGACAGGAAAACATTCAGTACTTC
once	15	TRBJ1-2	TRBV6-5	-	CASSYNGRKGYGYTF	TGTGCCAGCAGTTACAACGGGAGGAAAGGCTATGGCTACACCTTC
-	13	TRBJ1-1	TRBV2	-	CASAGQTDTEAFF	TGTGCCAGCGCGGGGCAGACGGACACTGAAGCTTTCTTT
few	13	TRBJ1-1	TRBV27	-	CASSLGGGTEAFF	TGTGCCAGCAGTTTAGGCGGAGGCACTGAAGCTTTCTTT
once	17	TRBJ2-3	TRBV18	TRBD2	CASSPPIAGGTTDTQYF	TGTGCCAGCTCACCACCGATAGCGGGGGGGACGACAGATACGCAGTATTTT
-	13	TRBJ1-2	TRBV5-4	TRBD1	CASSGDSNYGYTF	TGTGCCAGCAGTGGGGACAGCAACTATGGCTACACCTTC
once	16	TRBJ1-5	TRBV6-1	-	CASSEHLGSQNQPQHF	TGTGCCAGCAGTGAACATTTGGGCAGTCAGAATCAGCCCCAGCATTTT
-	15	TRBJ1-1	TRBV28	-	CASSLGHRENTEAFF	TGTGCCAGCAGTTTAGGTCACAGGGAGAACACTGAAGCTTTCTTT
-	14	TRBJ1-1	TRBV6-6	TRBD1	CASSYGQGNTEAFF	TGTGCCAGCAGCTATGGACAGGGGAACACTGAAGCTTTCTTT
-	19	TRBJ2-1	TRBV6-1	TRBD2	CASSEASFPGGGSYNEQFF	TGTGCCAGCAGTGAAGCCTCCTTTCCTGGCGGGGGGTCCTACAATGAGCAGTTCTTC
-	14	TRBJ1-6	TRBV6-4	-	CASSEYSGMSPLHF	TGTGCCAGCAGTGAATACAGCGGAATGTCACCCCTCCACTTT
-	15	TRBJ1-5	TRBV19	-	CASSWSGRDNQPQHF	TGTGCCAGTAGTTGGTCGGGGCGGGACAATCAGCCCCAGCATTTT
-	15	TRBJ2-1	TRBV2	TRBD2	CASSGTSGGEDEQFF	TGTGCCAGCAGCGGGACTAGCGGGGGGGAGGATGAGCAGTTCTTC
-	12	TRBJ1-1	TRBV5-4	-	CASSFGGTEAFF	TGTGCCAGCAGCTTCGGGGGCACTGAAGCTTTCTTT
-	14	TRBJ1-5	TRBV5-4	-	CASSLDYSNQPQHF	TGTGCCAGCAGCTTGGATTATAGCAATCAGCCCCAGCATTTT
once	16	TRBJ2-5	TRBV7-9	-	CASSPFRRTAQETQYF	TGTGCCAGCAGCCCTTTCCGGCGGACAGCTCAAGAGACCCAGTACTTC
-	16	TRBJ2-3	TRBV7-2	TRBD2	CASSLGLGGGENTQYF	TGTGCCAGCAGCTTAGGTCTAGGCGGGGGGGAAAATACGCAGTATTTT
-	15	TRBJ2-5	TRBV4-2	TRBD2	CASSHLTSGQETQYF	TGTGCCAGCAGCCACCTGACTAGCGGCCAGGAGACCCAGTACTTC
-	14	TRBJ1-2	TRBV6-4	TRBD1	CASRAGTGGDGYTF	TGTGCCAGCAGAGCCGGGACAGGGGGCGATGGCTACACCTTC
once	18	TRBJ2-3	TRBV6-4	TRBD1	CASSPGTVSLSSTDTQYF	TGTGCCAGCAGCCCCGGGACAGTCAGCCTTTCTAGCACAGATACGCAGTATTTT